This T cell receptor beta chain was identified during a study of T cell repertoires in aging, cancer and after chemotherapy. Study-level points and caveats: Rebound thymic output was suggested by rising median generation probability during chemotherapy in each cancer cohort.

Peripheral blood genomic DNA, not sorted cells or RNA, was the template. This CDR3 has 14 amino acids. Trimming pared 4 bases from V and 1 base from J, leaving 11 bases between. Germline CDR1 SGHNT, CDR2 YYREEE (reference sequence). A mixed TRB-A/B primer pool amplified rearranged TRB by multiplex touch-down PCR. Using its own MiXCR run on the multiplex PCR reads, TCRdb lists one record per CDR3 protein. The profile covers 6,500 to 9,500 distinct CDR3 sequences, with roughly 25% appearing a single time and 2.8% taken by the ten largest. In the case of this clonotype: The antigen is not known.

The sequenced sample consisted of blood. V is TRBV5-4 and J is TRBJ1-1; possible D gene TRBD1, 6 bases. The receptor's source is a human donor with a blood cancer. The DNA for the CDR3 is TGTGCCAGCAGCCTACCGACAGGGAACACTGAAGCTTTCTTT. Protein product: CASSLPTGNTEAFF.